These 24 T cell receptor beta chains were sequenced from one sample in a study of response to subunit inactivated influenza vaccine. TCRdb re-analysed the RT-PCR reads in MiXCR, keeping a single row per CDR3 protein. This table has about 190,000 distinct CDR3 sequences, approximately 15% appearing once. Sequencing was performed on CD8+ T cells sorted from PBMCs, taken less than 6 days after vaccination. These receptors were obtained from a man in his forties or fifties who received an inactivated influenza vaccine.

This clonotype was detected a few times. This sequence joins TRBV6-1 and TRBJ2-1; TRBD1 aligns across 9 bases. The length of the CDR3 is 15 residues. The germline gives CDR1 MNHNS, CDR2 SASEGT. The ends lost 5 bases at V and 3 bases at J; junction bases unmatched: 5. The CDR3 coding sequence is TGTGCCAGCAGTACCGGACAGGGGTACTACAATGAGCAGTTCTTC. This gives the protein CASSTGQGYYNEQFF.

The rearrangement joins TRBV4-3 to TRBJ2-2; D remains ambiguous. The V gene lost 3 bases and the J gene lost 5 bases, with 22 bases spanning the gap. The CDR3 is made up of 18 amino acids. The germline V gene has CDR1 LGHNA and CDR2 YSLEER. This CDR3 reads CASSHIWLSDQSTGELFF. CDR3 nucleotides: TGCGCCAGCAGCCATATTTGGTTGAGCGATCAAAGTACCGGGGAGCTGTTTTTT.

The sample holds one count of this clonotype. V and J are TRBV6-5 and TRBJ1-4; 7 bases line up with TRBD1. The CDR3 consists of 17 residues. V was clipped by 0 bases and J by 7 bases; unmatched bases: 11. CDR1 and CDR2 (germline): MNHEY, SVGAGI. The CDR3 DNA sequence: TGTGCCAGCAGTTACTCGAAGACGGGACAGTTTAGTGAAAAACTGTTTTTT. It is translated as CASSYSKTGQFSEKLFF.

This clonotype appeared many times. The V and J genes are TRBV11-2 and TRBJ2-5, with D perhaps TRBD1 (5 bases). This CDR3 contains 14 residues. V dropped 5 bases and J dropped 5 bases, with 15 bases sitting between them. The germline gives CDR1 SGHAT, CDR2 FQNNGV. CDR3 sequence reads: CASSPRDWSETQYF. In nucleotides, the CDR3 is TGTGCCAGCAGCCCCAGGGATTGGTCGGAGACCCAGTACTTC.

The chain recombines TRBV11-2 with TRBJ2-5, with no clear D. Germline values: CDR1 SGHAT, CDR2 FQNNGV. Trimming took off 3 bases at V and 5 bases at J, with 16 bases between the two ends. The CDR3 length is 15 residues. The CDR3: CASSFPAPAPETQYF. CDR3 coding DNA: TGTGCCAGCAGCTTCCCCGCCCCGGCCCCCGAGACCCAGTACTTC.

This clonotype occurred a few times. The chain has TRBV2 and TRBJ2-4; either TRBD1 or TRBD2 may fit D (5 bases each). The CDR3 is 13 amino acids. Trimming left V 10 bases short and J 11 bases short, with 21 bases between. Germline V CDR1 and CDR2: SNHLY, FYNNEI. Written as DNA, the CDR3 is TGTGCCATAACCATCCGGGGCCTAACGGTTCAGTACTTC. Residues: CAITIRGLTVQYF.

V usage is TRBV24-1 and J usage is TRBJ2-1, with TRBD1 matching 8 bases. CDR3 size: 17 residues. Germline V gene data show CDR1 as KGHDR and CDR2 as SFDVKD. Trimming removed 0 bases from V and 4 bases from J; junction bases left unmatched: 7. Here the CDR3 DNA reads TGTGCCACCAGTGATTTGACCGGGACAGGTTTATACAATGAGCAGTTCTTC. Encoded protein: CATSDLTGTGLYNEQFF.

The gene calls are TRBV6-5 and TRBJ1-4, with 9 bases matching TRBD1. This CDR3 is 15 amino acids long. In germline, CDR1 is MNHEY, CDR2 SVGAGI. V lost 0 bases and J lost 6; bases outside the gene matches: 2. The CDR3 is CASSYSTGGDEKLFF. In nucleotides, the CDR3 is TGTGCCAGCAGTTACTCGACAGGGGGGGATGAAAAACTGTTTTTT.

This clonotype was seen more than once but under ten times. The chain employs TRBV27 and TRBJ2-7; D not certain. Germline V gives CDR1 MNHEY, CDR2 SMNVEV (reference sequence). The CDR3 spans 13 residues. The V end lost 2 bases, the J end lost 7 bases, and 12 bases lay between the germline ends. CDR3 region: CASSLGVQTEQYF. The CDR3 DNA is TGTGCCAGCAGTTTAGGCGTACAGACTGAGCAGTACTTC.

The rearrangement uses TRBV29-1 and TRBJ2-4; D unresolved. V dropped 7 bases and J dropped 8 bases, with 12 bases sitting between them. The CDR3 spans 11 residues. Germline values: CDR1 SQVTM, CDR2 ANQGSEA. This CDR3 is CSAYGWDIQYF. The CDR3 coding sequence is TGCAGCGCCTATGGGTGGGACATTCAGTACTTC.

About this clonotype: Sequence at one end of the junction differs from germline and may be a read error. This chain connects TRBV5-6 to TRBJ2-7; TRBD1 is a possible D gene (6 bases). The CDR3 totals 13 residues. The V gene's germline CDR1 is SGHDT and CDR2 YYEEEE. The CDR3 protein is CASTLGASYEQYF. As DNA, the CDR3 is TGTGCCAGCACCTTGGGGGCCTCCTACGAGCAGTACTTC.

This clonotype was detected a few times. The V gene is TRBV6-1, the J gene TRBJ2-3; 8 bases agree with TRBD2. Trimming took 4 bases from V and 0 from J; bases not matched to a gene: 6. The CDR3 has 16 amino acids. The germline V gene encodes CDR1 MNHNS and CDR2 SASEGT. The CDR3 DNA reads as TGTGCCAGCAGTGTTTTCGCGGGGGGTAGCACAGATACGCAGTATTTT. Its protein product is CASSVFAGGSTDTQYF.

The chain combines TRBV7-2 with TRBJ2-1; D unresolved. CDR3 size: 8 residues. The ends were cut back, 1 base at V and 15 bases at J, with 1 base in the middle. Germline CDR1 SGHTA, CDR2 FQGNSA. The CDR3 bases are TGTGCCAGCAGCTTAGTGTTCTTC. Encoded protein: CASSLVFF.

This clonotype was detected a few times. The V gene is TRBV4-3, the J gene TRBJ1-4; D remains ambiguous. The ends were cut back, 5 bases at V and 4 bases at J, with 14 bases in the middle. Germline assignment: CDR1 LGHNA and CDR2 YSLEER. This CDR3 has 15 amino acids. The CDR3 spells CASSLNNGYNEKLFF. CDR3 in DNA: TGCGCCAGCAGCTTAAACAACGGATATAATGAAAAACTGTTTTTT.

For this clonotype: Given a much more abundant clone one base away, this may be a read error. The chain links TRBV18 to TRBJ2-3, with TRBD1 matching 8 bases. Germline V lookup: CDR1 KGHSH, CDR2 LQKENI. The CDR3 spans 15 residues. Here the CDR3 DNA reads TGTGCCAGCTCAGGGACAGGAGCTAGCACAGATACGCAGTTTTTT. The encoded protein is CASSGTGASTDTQFF. Complete variable domain (other parts from reference TRBV18 and TRBJ2-3): NAGVMQNPRHLVRRRGQEARLRCSPMKGHSHVYWYRQLPEEGLKFMVYLQKENIIDESGMPKERFSAEFPKEGPSILRIQQVVRGDSAAYFCASSGTGASTDTQFFGPGTRLTVL.

The chain couples TRBV15 to TRBJ1-4; no clear D gene. CDR3 size: 13 residues. The germline gives CDR1 LNHNV, CDR2 YYDKDF (reference sequence). The V and J ends lost 6 bases and 0 bases respectively, with 5 bases between them. Here the CDR3 reads CATRGSTNEKLFF. In DNA, the CDR3 is TGTGCCACCAGGGGTTCAACTAATGAAAAACTGTTTTTT.

This clonotype showed up just a few times. The V call is TRBV2, the J call TRBJ1-2; tentatively, D is TRBD1 (5 bases). CDR1 and CDR2 (germline): SNHLY, FYNNEI. CDR3 size: 14 residues. Trimming took off 6 bases at V and 4 bases at J, with 15 bases between the two ends. The CDR3 nucleotides read TGTGCCAGCAGGGGGACTGGACAACTCTATGGCTACACCTTC. It specifies CASRGTGQLYGYTF.

This chain uses TRBV11-1 with TRBJ1-2; 8 bases line up with TRBD1. CDR3 length: 14 residues. Germline V gene data show CDR1 as SGHAT and CDR2 as FQDESV (reference sequence). The V segment lost 5 bases and the J segment 2 bases; nucleotides outside the gene matches: 4. The CDR3: CASSPRTGNYGYTF. CDR3 in DNA: TGTGCCAGCAGCCCGAGGACAGGGAACTATGGCTACACCTTC.

The chain employs TRBV2 and TRBJ2-1, with 16 bases matching TRBD2. The CDR3 covers 20 residues. The ends lost 8 bases at V and 0 bases at J; junction bases unmatched: 13. CDR1 is SNHLY, CDR2 FYNNEI, per germline. The CDR3 region has the DNA TGTGCCAGCTGGAGTCCCGGGACTAGCGGGGGGGATCGCTCCTACAATGAGCAGTTCTTC. Its protein product is CASWSPGTSGGDRSYNEQFF.

This clonotype was counted many times. The V gene is TRBV5-6, the J gene TRBJ1-1; a weak D match, TRBD1 (5 bases). This CDR3 contains 13 residues. Germline loops: CDR1 SGHDT, CDR2 YYEEEE. The germline V and J ends were trimmed by 4 bases and 0 bases, with 7 bases remaining between them. The CDR3: CASSLTVNTEAFF. Here the CDR3 DNA reads TGTGCCAGCAGCCTGACAGTGAACACTGAAGCTTTCTTT.

This clonotype was counted many times. The J gene is TRBJ2-1, the V gene TRBV9, with 12 bases aligning to TRBD1. The CDR3 is made up of 14 amino acids. The germline V gene encodes CDR1 SGDLS and CDR2 YYNGEE. Trimming took 7 bases from V and 7 from J; bases not matched to a gene: 6. The CDR3 DNA is TGTGCCAGCTCCGGGACAGGGGGCTGGAATGAGCAGTTCTTC. This encodes CASSGTGGWNEQFF. The full variable domain, its missing parts supplied by reference TRBV9 and TRBJ2-1, is DSGVTQTPKHLITATGQRVTLRCSPRSGDLSVYWYQQSLDQGLQFLIQYYNGEERAKGNILERFSAQQFPDLHSELNLSSLELGDSALYFCASSGTGGWNEQFFGPGTRLTVL.

The V call is TRBV6-5, the J call TRBJ1-1; D gene ambiguous. The CDR3 covers 15 residues. The V gene's germline CDR1 is MNHEY and CDR2 SVGAGI. Trimming left V 0 bases short and J 1 base short, with 9 bases between. CDR3 DNA sequence: TGTGCCAGCAGTTACTCGATTCGGGGGAACACTGAAGCTTTCTTT. It codes for CASSYSIRGNTEAFF.

The rearrangement uses TRBV4-1 and TRBJ1-6; 7 nucleotides match TRBD1. Unmatched junction bases numbered 6, after V lost 6 bases and J lost 7 bases. Germline CDR1 is MGHRA and CDR2 is YSYEKL. The CDR3 spans 14 residues. For the CDR3, the DNA is TGCGCCAGCAGTCAGTTGACAGGGAATTCACCCCTCCACTTT. This codes for CASSQLTGNSPLHF.

CDR3 residues: CASSAWLSTDTQYF. The CDR3 nucleotides read TGTGCCAGCAGTGCCTGGCTAAGCACAGATACGCAGTATTTT. The V gene is TRBV27, the J gene TRBJ2-3; no definite D call. Germline V lookup: CDR1 MNHEY, CDR2 SMNVEV (reference sequence). V was clipped by 5 bases and J by 0 bases, with 9 bases between them. This CDR3 contains 14 residues.